Listed below are T cell receptor beta chains from one sample, sequenced in a study of cytomegalovirus exposure and HLA in healthy donors. Profiled with immunoSEQ multiplex PCR; TCRdb holds only in-frame clones, not every one. The repertoire holds 100,000 to 150,000 clones, 89% seen once, with around 1.3% in the top ten. Sequenced input: PBMCs. Every receptor here comes from a woman under 30 in good health and CMV-seronegative. CDR3s leave out the opening cysteine and the closing phenylalanine or tryptophan. Each record gives: J gene, CDR3 length, V gene, CDR3 protein.

TRBJ2-1	13	TRBV4-1	ASSQLAGAGDEQF
TRBJ1-1	11	TRBV16	ASSLDLGTEAF
TRBJ2-3	13	TRBV5-1	ASSLGAGGSDTQY
TRBJ2-6	13	TRBV2	ASSYEASGANVLT
TRBJ1-2	12	TRBV5-4	ASTDGQALYGYT
TRBJ2-1	13	TRBV9	ASSVGLSSYNEQF
TRBJ1-1	11	TRBV2	ARGGQPNTEAF
TRBJ1-2	12	TRBV7-2	ASSFPSGVYGYT
TRBJ2-6	12	TRBV6-5	ASSQGAGANVLT
TRBJ2-7	12	TRBV6-5	ASLPGGSYYEQY
TRBJ1-1	13	TRBV6-5	ASRSPFEGVTEAF
TRBJ1-1	14	TRBV19	ASRDTYGRGSTEAF
TRBJ1-4	14	TRBV2	ASSPSLYRANEKLF
TRBJ2-1	11	TRBV6-6	ASNRDPYNEQF
TRBJ1-2	12	TRBV9	ASSPQGQSYGYT
TRBJ1-5	13	TRBV6-1	ASSLERQGDQPQH
TRBJ2-7	14	TRBV6-1	ASSDTGTGMAYEQY
TRBJ1-2	16	TRBV21-1	ASSKVGRPRGSRYGYT
TRBJ2-7	9	TRBV5-1	ASSSYYEQY
TRBJ1-2	12	TRBV29-1	SVEWALVNYGYT
TRBJ1-1	15	TRBV18	ASSPPNSRGMNTEAF
TRBJ2-2	14	TRBV11-2	ASSSPARGNTGELF
TRBJ2-4	13	TRBV7-9	ASTRDTGTKNIQY
TRBJ1-2	14	TRBV7-4	ASSLAGRGSGYGYT
TRBJ2-3	12	TRBV19	ASSFSGSTDTQY
TRBJ1-6	13	TRBV6-5	ASSYSRRSGSPLH
TRBJ2-4	13	TRBV11-2	ASRPDLSGKNIQY
TRBJ2-1	10	TRBV2	ASSERLNEQF
TRBJ1-1	11	TRBV27	ASNRGVNTEAF
TRBJ2-5	11	TRBV6-6	ASTLGTEETQY
TRBJ2-1	14	TRBV6-6	ASSPPAVGGYNEQF
TRBJ2-1	11	TRBV6-5	ASSRQGFNEQF
TRBJ2-7	13	TRBV28	ASGSGDRAPHEQY
TRBJ2-2	10	TRBV12-5	ASGFRGGELF
TRBJ2-2	17	TRBV10-1	ASSDFFYGDRDFGGELF
TRBJ1-5	14	TRBV14	ASSPRQGNSNQPQH
TRBJ2-6	15	TRBV5-4	ASSSSLERAGANVLT
TRBJ1-2	13	TRBV7-9	ASSLAGTGSYGYT
TRBJ2-2	14	TRBV5-1	ASSFLWEQDTGELF
TRBJ2-2	13	TRBV5-4	ASSLQGGSPGELF